Here is one T cell receptor beta chain with its context. MiXCR was run by TCRdb on the RT-PCR reads, yielding one entry per CDR3 protein. The sample includes just under 550,000 distinct CDR3 sequences, 20% to 25% of them seen just once. This specimen belongs to a study of response to subunit inactivated influenza vaccine. This CDR3 is built from 16 residues. Germline V gene sequence: CDR1 DFQATT, CDR2 SNEGSKA (reference sequence). Trimming took off 4 bases at V and 5 bases at J, with 23 bases between the two ends. These data were likewise used in another study, on T cells expressing NK-cell markers. That work states: Template switching by 5'RACE with UMIs generated the TCR beta cDNA. Sorted CD3+CD56-NKG2C+, CD3+CD56+NKG2C- and CD3+CD56+NKG2C+ T cells were the source of the TCR beta repertoires. HCMV serostatus: seven of eight sequenced donors positive, one negative. The use of an anti-gamma-delta TCR antibody, which was added in several experiments, restricted sorting to T cells expressing alpha-beta TCR. Also leading the CD3+CD56-NKG2C+ fraction in several donors were these clonotypes.

The sequence came from a middle-aged man who received an inactivated influenza vaccine. Sequenced here: CD4+ T cells sorted from PBMCs, sampled 11 to 12 days after vaccination. V gene TRBV20-1 combines with J gene TRBJ2-5; weak D call: TRBD2 (5 bases). CDR3 nucleotides: TGCAGTGCTACGGCCCCAGGACGGGGTTCAAAGGAGACCCAGTACTTC. Its protein is CSATAPGRGSKETQYF.